Listed below are T cell receptor beta chains from one sample, sequenced in a study of siplizumab effects on memory and regulatory T cells. Sequencing was performed with immunoSEQ multiplex PCR; in TCRdb, only in-frame clones are kept and a portion is missing. This sample carries about 82,000 clones, roughly 87% of them seen once, and the ten largest clones take around 1.6%. Sequences were obtained from Tregs sorted from blood. The receptors were sampled from a human donor in good health. The CDR3 runs from the conserved cysteine through the conserved F or W. The order of the fields is J gene, D gene, clone size, CDR3 length, V gene, CDR3 protein, CDR3 DNA. A D gene is named only where the DNA matches it firmly. Part of the rows lack a size; the others show once, few, many or a class for expanded clones.

j_gene: TRBJ1-1; d_gene: -; abundance: once; len: 17; v_gene: TRBV18; CDR3aa: CASSPPNAIPMNTEAFF; CDR3nt: TGTGCCAGCTCACCGCCCAACGCCATACCCATGAACACTGAAGCTTTCTTT
j_gene: TRBJ1-2; d_gene: -; abundance: -; len: 20; v_gene: TRBV4-1; CDR3aa: CASSQDILYVTTGSNYGYTF; CDR3nt: TGCGCCAGCAGCCAAGATATCTTATACGTAACTACAGGGAGCAACTATGGCTACACCTTC
j_gene: TRBJ1-1; d_gene: -; abundance: few; len: 14; v_gene: TRBV11-2; CDR3aa: CASSSQSLSTEAFF; CDR3nt: TGTGCCAGCAGCTCCCAATCGCTCAGCACTGAAGCTTTCTTT
j_gene: TRBJ1-2; d_gene: TRBD1; abundance: -; len: 14; v_gene: TRBV5-4; CDR3aa: CASSLGQVTGGYTF; CDR3nt: TGTGCCAGCAGCTTAGGACAGGTTACGGGGGGCTACACCTTC
j_gene: TRBJ2-1; d_gene: -; abundance: once; len: 14; v_gene: TRBV18; CDR3aa: CASSPFDSYNEQFF; CDR3nt: TGTGCCAGCTCACCCTTCGACAGCTACAATGAGCAGTTCTTC
j_gene: TRBJ1-4; d_gene: -; abundance: -; len: 15; v_gene: TRBV6-5; CDR3aa: CASSAGFATNEKLFF; CDR3nt: TGTGCCAGCAGTGCGGGGTTTGCAACTAATGAAAAACTGTTTTTT
j_gene: TRBJ2-7; d_gene: -; abundance: -; len: 14; v_gene: TRBV7-2; CDR3aa: CASSLVVGGTEQYF; CDR3nt: TGTGCCAGCAGCTTAGTTGTTGGCGGGACCGAGCAGTACTTC
j_gene: TRBJ1-1; d_gene: TRBD1; abundance: once; len: 13; v_gene: TRBV6-6; CDR3aa: CASSWRQGAEAFF; CDR3nt: TGTGCCAGCAGTTGGCGACAGGGCGCTGAAGCTTTCTTT
j_gene: TRBJ2-2; d_gene: -; abundance: -; len: 13; v_gene: TRBV9; CDR3aa: CASRWEFGGELFF; CDR3nt: TGTGCCAGCCGCTGGGAGTTCGGCGGGGAGCTGTTTTTT
j_gene: TRBJ2-1; d_gene: TRBD2; abundance: -; len: 15; v_gene: TRBV28; CDR3aa: CASSLVVAGDNEQFF; CDR3nt: TGTGCCAGCAGTTTAGTGGTAGCGGGGGACAATGAGCAGTTCTTC
j_gene: TRBJ2-7; d_gene: -; abundance: few; len: 12; v_gene: TRBV18; CDR3aa: CASSPTSYEQYF; CDR3nt: TGTGCCAGCTCACCAACCTCCTACGAGCAGTACTTC
j_gene: TRBJ1-2; d_gene: -; abundance: -; len: 15; v_gene: TRBV11-2; CDR3aa: CASSPTGTRLGGYTF; CDR3nt: TGTGCCAGCAGCCCGACCGGGACGCGCCTTGGTGGCTACACCTTC
j_gene: TRBJ2-6; d_gene: -; abundance: -; len: 15; v_gene: TRBV7-2; CDR3aa: CASSLYVGGANVLTF; CDR3nt: TGTGCCAGCAGCTTATACGTTGGTGGGGCCAACGTCCTGACTTTC
j_gene: TRBJ2-7; d_gene: -; abundance: -; len: 11; v_gene: TRBV7-2; CDR3aa: CASTLFGEQYF; CDR3nt: TGTGCCAGCACGCTGTTTGGCGAGCAGTACTTC
j_gene: TRBJ2-1; d_gene: TRBD2; abundance: -; len: 15; v_gene: TRBV7-3; CDR3aa: CASSFSGESRYEQFF; CDR3nt: TGTGCCAGCAGCTTTAGCGGGGAGTCTAGGTATGAGCAGTTCTTC
j_gene: TRBJ2-7; d_gene: TRBD1; abundance: -; len: 13; v_gene: TRBV28; CDR3aa: CASKDRGRYEQYF; CDR3nt: TGTGCCAGCAAAGACAGGGGGCGGTACGAGCAGTACTTC
j_gene: TRBJ1-6; d_gene: -; abundance: -; len: 14; v_gene: TRBV19; CDR3aa: CASRSGTDNSPLHF; CDR3nt: TGTGCCAGCCGTTCCGGGACGGATAATTCACCCCTCCACTTT
j_gene: TRBJ2-2; d_gene: TRBD1; abundance: -; len: 16; v_gene: TRBV6-5; CDR3aa: CASSYNRGQYTGELFF; CDR3nt: TGTGCCAGCAGTTACAACAGGGGGCAGTACACCGGGGAGCTGTTTTTT
j_gene: TRBJ2-1; d_gene: -; abundance: -; len: 14; v_gene: TRBV29-1; CDR3aa: CSGERQGSYNEQFF; CDR3nt: TGCAGCGGTGAGCGTCAAGGGAGCTACAATGAGCAGTTCTTC
j_gene: TRBJ2-7; d_gene: -; abundance: -; len: 13; v_gene: TRBV7-6; CDR3aa: CASSLEDSYEQYF; CDR3nt: TGTGCCAGCAGCTTAGAGGACAGCTACGAGCAGTACTTC
j_gene: TRBJ2-1; d_gene: TRBD2; abundance: -; len: 17; v_gene: TRBV4-1; CDR3aa: CASSLDSASGGPNEQFF; CDR3nt: TGCGCCAGCAGCTTAGATTCGGCAAGCGGGGGCCCCAATGAGCAGTTCTTC
j_gene: TRBJ2-3; d_gene: -; abundance: -; len: 10; v_gene: TRBV20-1; CDR3aa: CSARLNTQYF; CDR3nt: TGCAGTGCCAGACTGAATACGCAGTATTTT
j_gene: TRBJ1-6; d_gene: -; abundance: -; len: 18; v_gene: TRBV4-1; CDR3aa: CASSQVRGRGLPNSPLHF; CDR3nt: TGCGCCAGCAGCCAAGTACGAGGTCGAGGGCTCCCCAATTCACCCCTCCACTTT
j_gene: TRBJ1-1; d_gene: -; abundance: few; len: 13; v_gene: TRBV7-2; CDR3aa: CASSLSAGTEAFF; CDR3nt: TGTGCCAGCAGCTTATCGGCTGGGACTGAAGCTTTCTTT
j_gene: TRBJ1-4; d_gene: -; abundance: -; len: 15; v_gene: TRBV15; CDR3aa: CATSRNRVGDEKLFF; CDR3nt: TGTGCCACCAGCAGAAACAGGGTCGGGGATGAAAAACTGTTTTTT
j_gene: TRBJ2-3; d_gene: TRBD2; abundance: -; len: 17; v_gene: TRBV7-9; CDR3aa: CASSAYSGTSWPDTQYF; CDR3nt: TGTGCCAGCAGCGCATATTCCGGGACTAGTTGGCCAGATACGCAGTATTTT
j_gene: TRBJ1-2; d_gene: TRBD1; abundance: -; len: 16; v_gene: TRBV6-6; CDR3aa: CASSSPRTGDNYGYTF; CDR3nt: TGTGCCAGCAGTTCCCCCCGGACAGGGGATAACTATGGCTACACCTTC
j_gene: TRBJ2-5; d_gene: -; abundance: -; len: 13; v_gene: TRBV11-1; CDR3aa: CASSLAGWETQYF; CDR3nt: TGTGCCAGCAGCTTAGCGGGATGGGAGACCCAGTACTTC
j_gene: TRBJ2-1; d_gene: TRBD2; abundance: -; len: 17; v_gene: TRBV18; CDR3aa: CASSLKASGGARNEQFF; CDR3nt: TGTGCCAGCTCACTTAAGGCTAGCGGGGGGGCCCGCAATGAGCAGTTCTTC
j_gene: TRBJ2-1; d_gene: -; abundance: -; len: 15; v_gene: TRBV5-1; CDR3aa: CASRSETGPYNEQFF; CDR3nt: TGCGCCAGCAGGTCGGAAACAGGGCCCTACAATGAGCAGTTCTTC
j_gene: TRBJ1-1; d_gene: -; abundance: once; len: 13; v_gene: TRBV11-2; CDR3aa: CASSLDGGARAFF; CDR3nt: TGTGCCAGCAGCTTAGATGGGGGGGCCAGAGCTTTCTTT
j_gene: TRBJ2-3; d_gene: -; abundance: few; len: 12; v_gene: TRBV5-4; CDR3aa: CASSSLSDTQYF; CDR3nt: TGTGCCAGCAGCTCACTATCGGATACGCAGTATTTT